A selection of T cell receptor beta chains follows, all from one sample in a study of blood T cell repertoires in COVID-19. Using immunoSEQ multiplex PCR, the repertoire was profiled, and TCRdb retains in-frame clones only, with some absent. Of 120,000 to 150,000 clones detected, around 80% appear once; the ten largest clones hold approximately 16%. Sequenced material: peripheral blood. Receptors were obtained from a human donor with acute or convalescent COVID-19. The donor label of this sample is uncertain. CDR3s include the opening cysteine and the closing phenylalanine or tryptophan. Each record gives: V gene, J gene, clone size, CDR3 protein. Some rows have no size entry. The others give once, few or many, or a class for an expanded clone.

>TRBV7-8|TRBJ1-2|.
CASSPNPSGNYGYTF
>TRBV28|TRBJ1-2|.
CASRTGTTNYGYTF
>TRBV11-2|TRBJ2-2|.
CASSYPWGTGGGGELFF
>TRBV15|TRBJ1-2|.
CATSRIGGGKPYGYTF
>TRBV11-2|TRBJ2-1|.
CASSFGGSGPGSIEFF
>TRBV2|TRBJ1-2|.
CASSDQGLNYGYTF
>TRBV4-1|TRBJ1-3|.
CASSQEARLYF
>TRBV7-2|TRBJ1-2|.
CASSLAQTSNYGYTF
>TRBV4-2|TRBJ1-5|.
CASSQERVASQPQHF
>TRBV3-1/TRBV3-2|TRBJ2-5|.
CASSQDSSGVLGETQYF
>TRBV19|TRBJ1-2|few
CASREEDFYGYTF
>TRBV5-1|TRBJ1-1|once
CASSLAQANTEAFF
>TRBV5-5|TRBJ2-7|.
CASSLGGLGYEQYF
>TRBV1|TRBJ2-5|.
CTSSLEEGRKQETQYF
>TRBV28|TRBJ1-2|few
CASSSGQGPYGYTF
>TRBV4-1|TRBJ1-2|.
CASSQDRGTERTYGYTF
>TRBV6-5|TRBJ2-7|once
CASIFSGGSYEQYF
>TRBV30|TRBJ2-7|.
CACLTGAFGEQYF
>TRBV5-1|TRBJ1-3|once
CASSLTAFSGNTIYF
>TRBV5-4|TRBJ1-3|.
CASSLERGGGNTIYF
>TRBV11-3|TRBJ2-1|once
CASSLGGAYNEQFF
>TRBV5-5|TRBJ2-3|.
CASTPGQGSTDTQYF
>TRBV5-4|TRBJ2-2|.
CASSVTGVGGLNTGELFF
>TRBV5-8|TRBJ2-7|.
CASSWSRDRGREQYF
>TRBV7-3|TRBJ2-2|.
CASSRTGGAQDTGELFF
>TRBV7-9|TRBJ1-5|once
CASSHREEDRESQHF
>TRBV7-2|TRBJ1-4|.
CASSLKRTGNEKLFF
>TRBV6-5|TRBJ2-2|.
CASRHTSGKTGELFF
>TRBV20-1|TRBJ1-1|.
CSASRDRGAEAFF
>TRBV6-2/TRBV6-3|TRBJ2-5|.
CASSFRQGQETQYF
>TRBV29-1|TRBJ2-1|.
CSVAEPGTGDEQFF
>TRBV5-1|TRBJ2-5|.
CASSFAGQETQYF
>TRBV10-3|TRBJ1-3|few
CAISLTGGMSGNTIYF
>TRBV6-5|TRBJ2-2|few
CASKGARNTGELFF
>TRBV25-1|TRBJ1-3|.
CASSRSNSRNTIYF
>TRBV6-6|TRBJ1-1|once
CASSYDQGLNTEAFF
>TRBV11-2|TRBJ2-3|.
CASSLKGAVTDTQYF
>TRBV10-3|TRBJ2-2|.
CAISESADTGELFF
>TRBV28|TRBJ1-5|.
CASSRHRGKTGQPQHF
>TRBV12-3/TRBV12-4|TRBJ1-3|.
CASSFTGGNTIYF
>TRBV2|TRBJ1-2|.
CASSRDRNYGYTF
>TRBV9|TRBJ2-2|.
CASSVEGVTGELFF
>TRBV5-4|TRBJ2-5|.
CASSFVSFGGETQYF
>TRBV30|TRBJ1-4|.
CAWSVGLGEKLFF
>TRBV29-1|TRBJ1-4|.
CSVRVSGQDREKLFF
>TRBV23-1|TRBJ1-3|few
CASRLGQHSGNTIYF
>TRBV6-5|TRBJ2-5|.
CASRNRDRGQETQYF
>TRBV6-1|TRBJ1-6|.
CASSVGTAVPYSPLHF
>TRBV30|TRBJ1-1|.
CAWSWTRTVNTEAFF
>TRBV7-2|TRBJ1-2|.
CASSSGRAGGNYGYTF
>TRBV7-2|TRBJ1-1|.
CASRRQGDRNTEAFF
>TRBV5-8|TRBJ2-3|.
CASSFYSQGTDTQYF
>TRBV3-1/TRBV3-2|TRBJ1-1|.
CASSSGTEGTEAFF
>TRBV7-2|TRBJ1-2|.
CASSLDRTGTRGYTF
>TRBV30|TRBJ2-3|.
CAWNGARTDTQYF
>TRBV19|TRBJ1-2|.
CASSIDMGQTNYGYTF
>TRBV2|TRBJ1-2|few
CASSAQGALNGYTF
>TRBV23-1|TRBJ2-2|.
CASSQTPEHTNTGELFF
>TRBV18|TRBJ2-1|.
CASSPPGGNNEQFF
>TRBV2|TRBJ2-1|.
CASTPSYNEQFF